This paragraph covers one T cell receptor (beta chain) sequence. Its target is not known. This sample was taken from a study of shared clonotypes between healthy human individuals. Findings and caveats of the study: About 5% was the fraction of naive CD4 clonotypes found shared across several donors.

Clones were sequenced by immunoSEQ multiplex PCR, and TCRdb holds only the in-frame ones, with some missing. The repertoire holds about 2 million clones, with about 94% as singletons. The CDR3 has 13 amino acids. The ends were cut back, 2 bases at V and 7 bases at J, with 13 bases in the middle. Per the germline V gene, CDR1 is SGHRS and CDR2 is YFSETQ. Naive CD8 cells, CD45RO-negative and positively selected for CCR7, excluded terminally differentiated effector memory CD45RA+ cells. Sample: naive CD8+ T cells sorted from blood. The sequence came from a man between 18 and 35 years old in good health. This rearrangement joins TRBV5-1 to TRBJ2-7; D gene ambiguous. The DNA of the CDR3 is TGCGCCAGCAGCTTCCCGGATTCGACAGAGCAGTACTTC. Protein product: CASSFPDSTEQYF. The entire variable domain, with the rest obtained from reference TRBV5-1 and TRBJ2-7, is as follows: KAGVTQTPRYLIKTRGQQVTLSCSPISGHRSVSWYQQTPGQGLQFLFEYFSETQRNKGNFPGRFSGRQFSNSRSEMNVSTLELGDSALYLCASSFPDSTEQYFGPGTRLTVT.